Shown below are 10 T cell receptor beta chains from a single sample sequenced in a study of shared clonotypes between healthy human individuals. The method was immunoSEQ multiplex PCR; TCRdb's version includes in-frame clones alone and lacks a portion of them. The data show about 2.4 million clones, approximately 90% seen once. The sequencing sample was made of naive CD4+ T cells sorted from blood. Subset reported: CD45RA+ positively selected. The source of these receptors is a man younger than 35 in good health.

The chain carries TRBV7-9 and TRBJ2-7; no clear D gene. The ends were cut back, 5 bases at V and 3 bases at J, with 8 bases in the middle. Germline V gene sequence: CDR1 SEHNR, CDR2 FQNEAQ (reference sequence). CDR3 size: 12 residues. DNA for the CDR3: TGTGCCAGCAGCGGCCCCTTCTACGAGCAGTACTTC. Translation: CASSGPFYEQYF.

The rearrangement joins TRBV30 to TRBJ2-5; 15 positions match TRBD2. CDR1 is GTSNPN, CDR2 SVGIG, per germline (reference sequence). The CDR3 sequence is 15 residues long. The CDR3 reads CALRTSGGAVETQYF. The CDR3 DNA reads TGTGCTTTACGGACTAGCGGGGGGGCGGTGGAGACCCAGTACTTC.

The chain links TRBV28 to TRBJ2-7, with 9 bases identical to TRBD1. This CDR3 has 15 amino acids. The V gene end was trimmed by 6 bases and the J gene end by 5 bases; junction bases not matched to a gene: 11. Germline CDR1 MDHEN, CDR2 SYDVKM. The CDR3 reads CASSPIGQGKDEQYF. The CDR3 coding sequence is TGTGCCAGCAGCCCCATAGGACAGGGGAAGGACGAGCAGTACTTC.

About this clone itself: Additional DNA sequences in this sample encode the identical CDR3. DNA for the CDR3: TGCGCCAGCAGCTTGGGTAGCGGGGGCAAAAACATTCAGTACTTC. Its translation is CASSLGSGGKNIQYF. This sequence joins TRBV5-1 and TRBJ2-4; 9 bases agree with TRBD2. Germline V gives CDR1 SGHRS, CDR2 YFSETQ. The CDR3 has 15 residues. V trimming: 0 bases; J trimming: 3 bases; junction bases outside the gene matches: 1. Looking up the rest from reference TRBV5-1 and TRBJ2-4 gives the full variable domain: KAGVTQTPRYLIKTRGQQVTLSCSPISGHRSVSWYQQTPGQGLQFLFEYFSETQRNKGNFPGRFSGRQFSNSRSEMNVSTLELGDSALYLCASSLGSGGKNIQYFGAGTRLSVL.

The V gene is TRBV6-5, the J gene TRBJ1-5; 10 nucleotides align to TRBD1. CDR3 size: 15 residues. Germline CDR1 reads MNHEY; CDR2 reads SVGAGI. J lost 7 bases, V lost 6 bases, and 9 bases had no gene match. The CDR3 DNA sequence: TGTGCCAGCAGCAGACAGGGGGCGAAAAACCAGCCCCAGCATTTT. This encodes CASSRQGAKNQPQHF.

The genes are TRBV28 and TRBJ1-1, with a weak D call TRBD1 (5 bases). The CDR3 is 14 amino acids. Trimming took off 8 bases at V and 4 bases at J, with 17 bases between the two ends. Germline lookup yields CDR1 MDHEN and CDR2 SYDVKM. CDR3 coding DNA: TGTGCCAGCTTTACTATAGGACAACTCACTGAAGCTTTCTTT. Protein sequence: CASFTIGQLTEAFF.

The genes are TRBV27 and TRBJ2-7; D is undetermined. CDR1 and CDR2 from the germline V gene are MNHEY and SMNVEV (reference sequence). Trimming removed 4 bases from V and 3 bases from J, with 13 bases in between. The CDR3 sequence is 14 residues long. The CDR3: CASSSLEMYYEQYF. In DNA form, the CDR3 reads TGTGCCAGCAGTTCACTCGAGATGTACTACGAGCAGTACTTC.

As to this clone: In the same sample, other DNA sequences code for this CDR3. V usage is TRBV6-5 and J usage is TRBJ1-1; D is unresolved. This CDR3 region has 13 residues. V gave up 3 bases and J gave up 5 bases, with 10 bases separating them. The germline V gene has CDR1 MNHEY and CDR2 SVGAGI. The CDR3 loop is CASSYTAGTEAFF. The CDR3 DNA reads TGTGCCAGCAGTTATACGGCGGGGACTGAAGCTTTCTTT.

This clone was seen just once. The chain has TRBV9 and TRBJ2-2; TRBD1 aligns across 7 bases. The CDR3 length is 15 residues. Germline assignment: CDR1 SGDLS and CDR2 YYNGEE. V trimming: 4 bases; J trimming: 1 base; junction bases outside the gene matches: 4. CDR3 coding DNA: TGTGCCAGCAGCCCGCGACAGGGGAACACCGGGGAGCTGTTTTTT. This translates into CASSPRQGNTGELFF.

V gene TRBV2 combines with J gene TRBJ2-3; TRBD2 matches 8 bases. CDR1 is SNHLY, CDR2 FYNNEI, per germline. Germline trimming cut 8 bases from V and 0 bases from J; bases unmatched to any gene: 7. The CDR3 is 15 residues long. The CDR3 here is CASLGTRTSTDTQYF. CDR3 nucleotide sequence: TGTGCCAGCCTCGGGACTAGAACTAGCACAGATACGCAGTATTTT.